What follows are 12 T cell receptor beta chains derived from one specimen sequenced in a study of blood T cell repertoires in COVID-19. Method: immunoSEQ multiplex PCR; TCRdb's copy keeps in-frame clones and lacks some. The sample yields 98,000 or so clones, roughly nine tenths seen once. Input material: peripheral blood. These receptor sequences come from a human donor in a cohort sampled during active COVID-19.

Points on this clone: A much larger clone lies a single base off, so this may be a read error. This chain joins TRBV7-9 and TRBJ2-2; 7 bases line up with TRBD2. The CDR3 is made up of 15 amino acids. Germline V CDR1 and CDR2: SEHNR, FQNEAQ (reference sequence). The chain's CDR3 is CANSGKGLSPGELFF. DNA of the CDR3: TGTGCCAACAGCGGGAAGGGACTATCCCCCGGGGAGCTGTTTTTT. Drawing the rest from reference TRBV7-9 and TRBJ2-2, the complete variable domain is DTGVSQNPRHKITKRGQNVTFRCDPISEHNRLYWYRQTLGQGPEFLTYFQNEAQLEKSRLLSDRFSAERPKGSFSTLEIQRTEQGDSAMYLCANSGKGLSPGELFFGEGSRLTVL.

The chain uses TRBV7-2 and TRBJ1-4, with a weak D call TRBD1 (6 bases). Germline-derived CDR1 and CDR2 are SGHTA and FQGNSA. Trimming left V 5 bases short and J 0 bases short, with 7 bases between. The length of the CDR3 is 14 residues. CDR3 in amino acids: CASSRDTTNEKLFF. CDR3 DNA: TGTGCCAGCAGCCGGGACACAACTAATGAAAAACTGTTTTTT.

The chain joins TRBV7-2 to TRBJ1-4, with 7 positions matching TRBD1. V was pared by 5 bases and J by 7 bases, with 7 bases of the junction left unmatched. Germline V lookup: CDR1 SGHTA, CDR2 FQGNSA. The CDR3 runs to 14 residues. For the CDR3, the DNA is TGTGCCAGCAGCCCAAACAGGGGCGGTGAAAAACTGTTTTTT. It yields the protein CASSPNRGGEKLFF.

The chain is built from TRBV15 and TRBJ2-2; D possibly corresponds to TRBD2 (6 bases). This CDR3 has 17 residues. Germline CDR1 reads LNHNV; CDR2 reads YYDKDF (reference sequence). V was pared by 0 bases and J by 5 bases, with 16 bases between. The CDR3 nucleotides read TGTGCCACCAGCAGAGAGGATCGGGCGGAGGGAACCGGGGAGCTGTTTTTT. Residues: CATSREDRAEGTGELFF.

The chain couples TRBV21-1 to TRBJ2-7; the table's TRBD1 call for D was not verified on the DNA. TRBV21-1 is termed a pseudogene. CDR3 length: 15 amino acids. CDR3 protein: CASSKPRASTYEQYF. The CDR3 DNA is TGTGCCAGCAGCAAACCCAGGGCTTCCACCTACGAGCAGTACTTC.

This CDR3 reads CASSSGDRGTQYF. CDR3 nucleotides: TGCGCCAGCAGCTCCGGGGACAGGGGGACCCAGTACTTC. The chain combines TRBV5-1 with TRBJ2-5; 10 bases line up with TRBD1. With V trimmed by 3 bases and J by 7 bases, 3 bases remained unmatched. Looked up from germline, CDR1 is SGHRS and CDR2 is YFSETQ. The CDR3 is 13 amino acids.

With respect to this clone: Germline is not matched at one junction end, which may reflect a read error. This chain links TRBV5-6 with TRBJ2-7, with TRBD1 matching 8 bases. The length of the CDR3 is 9 residues. Germline V gene data show CDR1 as SGHDT and CDR2 as YYEEEE. The CDR3 reads CGTGREQYF. CDR3 nucleotide sequence: TGCGGGACAGGACGCGAGCAGTACTTC.

The genes are TRBV6-5 and TRBJ2-2; D not resolved. Germline lookup yields CDR1 MNHEY and CDR2 SVGAGI. The CDR3 has 15 amino acids. V was cut by 5 bases and J by 3 bases, with 13 bases left in between. As DNA, the CDR3 is TGTGCCAGCAGTCCCACCTTGGAGCACACCGGGGAGCTGTTTTTT. Translated, it gives CASSPTLEHTGELFF.

CDR3: CSAPDPGGYDDEQFF. CDR3 sequence (DNA): TGCAGCGCTCCGGATCCAGGGGGCTATGACGATGAGCAGTTCTTC. This sequence joins TRBV29-1 and TRBJ2-1, with TRBD1 matching 8 bases. The CDR3 is 15 residues long. V was clipped by 7 bases and J by 8 bases; unmatched bases: 16. Per germline, CDR1 SQVTM and CDR2 ANQGSEA.

The chain is built from TRBV12-2 and TRBJ1-4; TRBD1, as called in the table, went unchecked against the DNA. TRBV12-2 is a known pseudogene. The CDR3 covers 14 residues. Here the CDR3 DNA reads TGTGCAAGTCGCGCCCAGGGGGAAGGGGAAAAACTGTTTTTT. Translated, it gives CASRAQGEGEKLFF.

The rearrangement links TRBV21-1 to TRBJ2-7; TRBD2 is taken as the D call from the table, unchecked against the DNA. TRBV21-1 is flagged as a pseudogene. This CDR3 spans 17 amino acids. The CDR3 region has the DNA TGTGCCAGCAGCAGCGGCCTCCCGGAGAGCCGGGGATACGAGCAGTACTTC. This gives the protein CASSSGLPESRGYEQYF.

The chain uses TRBV7-3 and TRBJ2-2; 7 bases are shared with TRBD2. Germline lookup yields CDR1 SGHTA and CDR2 FQGTGA. Trimming removed 3 bases from V and 7 bases from J; junction bases left unmatched: 2. CDR3 size: 13 residues. The CDR3 region has the DNA TGTGCCAGCAGCTTCCGGACTAGCGGGGAGCTGTTTTTT. Encoded protein: CASSFRTSGELFF.